This TCR beta chain was captured by sequencing in a study of cytotoxic CD8 clonotypes in ibrutinib-treated CLL. Study results and limitations: In comparison with age-matched healthy donors, baseline clonality was higher and tracked circulating CD8+ T-cell counts. Clonality climbed at ibrutinib response, then dropped toward baseline at progression. Among the clonotypes, public ones were uncommon and contracted or held stable on treatment.

This clone was counted many times. Its antigen is currently unknown. CDR1 is MDHEN, CDR2 SYDVKM, per germline. J lost 4 bases, V lost 5 bases, and 7 bases had no gene match. The length of the CDR3 is 14 residues. Generated by immunoSEQ multiplex PCR, the TCRdb table keeps only in-frame clones and is missing some. The sample lists hundreds of thousands of clones; under 80% were seen once. TCR beta libraries used around 2 micrograms of genomic DNA from cryopreserved PBMCs. The chain recombines TRBV28 with TRBJ1-2; 7 bases fit TRBD1. This TCR came from a human donor with chronic lymphocytic leukemia. This specimen was PBMCs, taken after 24 months of ibrutinib treatment. DNA for the CDR3: TGTGCCAGCAGTCCTCGGGACAGAATCTATGGCTACACCTTC. This encodes CASSPRDRIYGYTF.